This passage covers 12 T cell receptor beta chains from one sample sequenced in a study of blood T cell repertoires in COVID-19. Produced via immunoSEQ multiplex PCR; TCRdb's table is partial and in-frame only. The sample consists of nearly 95,000 clones, approximately 87% of them appearing once. What was sequenced was peripheral blood. The receptors originated from a human donor with acute or convalescent COVID-19. The donor label of this sample is uncertain.

This rearrangement joins TRBV9 to TRBJ2-2, with 7 bases identical to TRBD1. CDR1 and CDR2 from the germline V gene are SGDLS and YYNGEE. J lost 4 bases, V lost 0 bases, and 6 bases had no gene match. The CDR3 has 16 residues. This CDR3 is CASSVGGPGGTGELFF. The CDR3 coding sequence is TGTGCCAGCAGCGTAGGGGGTCCAGGGGGCACCGGGGAGCTGTTTTTT.

V gene TRBV4-3 combines with J gene TRBJ1-4; TRBD1 matches at 9 bases. V lost 0 bases to trimming and J lost 8 bases; unmatched junction nucleotides: 16. Germline-derived CDR1 and CDR2 are LGHNA and YSLEER. CDR3 length: 19 amino acids. The CDR3: CASSQDDRDRASKREKLFF. CDR3 sequence (DNA): TGCGCCAGCAGCCAAGACGACCGGGACAGGGCCTCTAAGAGGGAAAAACTGTTTTTT.

The chain recombines TRBV7-3 with TRBJ1-3; 7 bases are shared with TRBD1. The CDR3 runs 17 residues. J lost 0 bases, V lost 2 bases, and 7 bases had no gene match. Germline assignment: CDR1 SGHTA and CDR2 FQGTGA. The CDR3 loop is CASSLEPGQNSGNTIYF. As DNA, the CDR3 is TGTGCCAGCAGCTTAGAACCGGGACAGAACTCTGGAAACACCATATATTTT.

In the case of this clone: Different DNA sequences within this sample yield the same CDR3. The genes are TRBV12-3 or TRBV12-4 and TRBJ1-5, with TRBD1 matching over 8 bases. The J segment lost 4 bases and the V segment lost 6 bases, leaving 2 bases of the junction unmatched. There are 13 residues in the CDR3. The CDR3 DNA is TGTGCCAGCAGAGGACAGGGTAATCAGCCCCAGCATTTT. Protein sequence: CASRGQGNQPQHF.

J is TRBJ2-7 and V is TRBV18, with TRBD1 identical over 7 bases. The trim removed 3 bases at V and 6 bases at J, leaving 8 bases unmatched. The length of the CDR3 is 14 residues. Germline loops: CDR1 KGHSH, CDR2 LQKENI. As DNA, the CDR3 is TGTGCCAGCTCACCTGAGACAGGGCTTGGCGAGCAGTACTTC. Encoded protein: CASSPETGLGEQYF.

The rearrangement links TRBV30 to TRBJ2-5, with D perhaps matching TRBD2 (5 bases). The CDR3 is made up of 15 amino acids. The V and J ends lost 1 base and 3 bases respectively, with 15 bases between them. CDR1 is GTSNPN, CDR2 SVGIG, per germline (reference sequence). The CDR3 loop reads CAWSGRPGRKETQYF. CDR3 DNA: TGTGCCTGGAGTGGGAGGCCGGGAAGGAAAGAGACCCAGTACTTC.

The rearrangement links TRBV5-1 to TRBJ2-1; D is undetermined. V dropped 1 base and J dropped 10 bases, with 12 bases sitting between them. The CDR3 covers 13 residues. Germline V gene sequence: CDR1 SGHRS, CDR2 YFSETQ. The CDR3 DNA reads as TGCGCCAGCAGCTTGTCCCACAGAGACGAGCAGTTCTTC. Amino acid sequence: CASSLSHRDEQFF.

The chain is built from TRBV19 and TRBJ1-1; D is unclear. CDR3 length: 13 amino acids. V lost 4 bases and J 3 bases, leaving 9 bases between the germline ends. The V gene's germline CDR1 is LNHDA and CDR2 SQIVND (reference sequence). CDR3 coding DNA: TGTGCCAGTAGTAGGCCCACGTACACTGAAGCTTTCTTT. Protein product: CASSRPTYTEAFF.

The chain joins TRBV7-9 to TRBJ2-2, with D uncertain. Germline V gives CDR1 SEHNR, CDR2 FQNEAQ (reference sequence). Trimming cost V 3 bases and J 4 bases, with 6 bases left between them. The CDR3 is made up of 13 amino acids. CDR3 bases: TGTGCCAGCAGCTTTCCCGGCACCGGGGAGCTGTTTTTT. Protein product: CASSFPGTGELFF.

This clone was counted only a few times. The chain uses TRBV9 and TRBJ1-2; no firm D call. The CDR3 sequence is 13 residues long. The germline V gene encodes CDR1 SGDLS and CDR2 YYNGEE. The V end was cut by 3 bases, the J end by 11 bases, with 17 bases between. The CDR3 bases are TGTGCCAGCAGCGCTGGCCCTACTAAGGCTTACACCTTC. Translated, it gives CASSAGPTKAYTF.

Remarks on this clone: The same CDR3 is also encoded by other DNA sequences in this sample. V is TRBV19 and J is TRBJ1-4; 8 bases are shared with TRBD1. The V and J ends lost 3 bases and 7 bases, in that order; junction bases with no gene match: 4. Germline V gene sequence: CDR1 LNHDA, CDR2 SQIVND (reference sequence). This CDR3 contains 14 residues. CDR3 DNA sequence: TGTGCCAGTAGTATCCAGGGGGCTGGTGAAAAACTGTTTTTT. Amino acid sequence: CASSIQGAGEKLFF.

CDR3 coding DNA: TGTGCCAGCAGCGTAGCTGGGACAATAACAGCGAACACCGGGGAGCTGTTTTTT. This gives the protein CASSVAGTITANTGELFF. The rearrangement links TRBV9 to TRBJ2-2; D may be TRBD1 (6 bases). Germline assignment: CDR1 SGDLS and CDR2 YYNGEE. With 0 bases removed from V and 0 bases from J, the gap between germline ends came to 15 bases. The CDR3 runs 18 residues.